This entry is about one T cell receptor (beta chain). The antigen is not known. Trimming shortened V by 5 bases and J by 2 bases, and 9 bases separated the two germline ends. CDR1 and CDR2 from the germline V gene are LNHDA and SQIVND (reference sequence). This CDR3 has 14 amino acids. This record belongs to a study of T cell repertoires in cytomegalovirus infection. The wider study: Recently described HLA-C-restricted plus well-studied HLA-B-restricted CMV epitopes were used. In public TCR beta signatures, there were indications of both CMV infection and matching HLA type. Points from the study as a whole: Dominant in the ex vivo response were TCR beta clonotypes restricted by HLA-C and specific for CMV.

MiXCR was run by TCRdb on the reads, yielding one entry per CDR3 protein. The data hold approximately 310,000 distinct CDR3 sequences, with about 25% observed a single time. The rearrangement uses TRBV19 and TRBJ2-2, with D unclear. The sequencing used cultured PBMCs, collected from culture after CMV antigen stimulation. This TCR derives from a human donor in good health (CMV status not recorded). Some clones in this sample may be carry-over from other donors' samples. This chain's CDR3 is CASSSGANTGELFF. CDR3 DNA sequence: TGTGCCAGTAGTTCTGGAGCCAACACCGGGGAGCTGTTTTTT.